Following are 5 T cell receptor beta chains from one sample sequenced in a study of CXCR3-negative and CXCR3-positive naive CD8 T cells. Study outcomes and limitations: CXCR3-positive naive cells carried more hydrophobic TRB CDR3s than CXCR3-negative ones.

Their antigens remain unidentified. UMI labels and 5' RACE were used to prepare the TRB cDNA libraries. TCRdb re-called the 5' RACE reads and gives one entry per CDR3 protein, without DNA. Reported are more than 70,000 distinct CDR3 sequences; the ten largest clones contain approximately 0.58%. Sequenced input: naive CXCR3+ CD8+ T cells from blood. Subset of the sample: CD45RO-CCR7+CD27+CD95- naive CD8+ T cells expressing CXCR3 (TNR3+). The source is a human donor in good health. Some clones in this sample may be carry-over from other donors' samples.

This rearrangement joins TRBV5-8 to TRBJ2-3; the D call from TCRdb, TRBD1, cannot be confirmed without DNA. The germline V gene has CDR1 SGHTS and CDR2 YDEGEE. CDR3 length: 15 residues. CDR3 amino acids: CASSLGQGGADTQYF.

The chain links TRBV12-3 or TRBV12-4 to TRBJ1-2; as DNA is missing, the TRBD1 call by TCRdb cannot be tested. The CDR3 length is 14 residues. The CDR3: CASRPVGQTYGYTF.

V usage is TRBV15 and J usage is TRBJ1-5. CDR3 size: 14 residues. Germline values: CDR1 LNHNV, CDR2 YYDKDF (reference sequence). CDR3 residues: CATSIGPVSQPQHF.

The rearrangement uses TRBV7-9 and TRBJ1-5. This CDR3 is 14 amino acids long. Germline loops: CDR1 SEHNR, CDR2 FQNEAQ (reference sequence). The CDR3 sequence is CASRGEGSNHPQHF.

J is TRBJ2-1 and V is TRBV5-1; the D call from TCRdb, TRBD2, cannot be confirmed without DNA. The CDR3 is made up of 19 amino acids. Germline CDR1 SGHRS, CDR2 YFSETQ. This chain's CDR3 is CASSLNWGLSKPDYNEQFF. Complete variable domain (other parts from reference TRBV5-1 and TRBJ2-1): KAGVTQTPRYLIKTRGQQVTLSCSPISGHRSVSWYQQTPGQGLQFLFEYFSETQRNKGNFPGRFSGRQFSNSRSEMNVSTLELGDSALYLCASSLNWGLSKPDYNEQFFGPGTRLTVL.